This T cell receptor (beta chain) was captured by sequencing in a study of blood T cells in healthy people across ages. Study summary: Template switching retrieved approximately one barcoded beta molecule for each two T cells.

This clonotype was observed a few times. Combining a sample-barcoded 5' primer with a J-beta primer mix, a second PCR ran for 7 to 11 cycles. A minimum of 3 million CDR3-containing paired-end reads was obtained for each sample. TCRdb used MiXCR to reprocess the 5' RACE reads, holding one entry per CDR3 protein. The data show 1,100,000 or so distinct CDR3 sequences, under 55% seen once. The germline gives CDR1 MNHEY, CDR2 SMNVEV (reference sequence). The CDR3 totals 14 residues. V was shortened by 5 bases and J by 6 bases, with 17 bases between the two germline ends. This chain connects TRBV27 to TRBJ2-7; a weak D match, TRBD2 (6 bases). Sequenced material: blood. This clonotype was obtained from a woman aged 55-70 years in good health. CDR3 coding DNA: TGTGCCAGCAGTGCCGGAGGGCCTGGGGTCGAGCAGTACTTC. The encoded protein is CASSAGGPGVEQYF.